The 7 T cell receptor beta chains presented below share a single source sample, sequenced in a study of T cells in Graves' hyperthyroidism and ophthalmopathy. There were TCR beta CDR3 regions amplified from RNA transcripts. A set of HTBI primers served as the primers for a first-round RT-PCR of the TCR CDR3. Via MiXCR, TCRdb re-called the multiplex PCR reads, giving one row per CDR3 protein. The sample lists approximately 400,000 distinct CDR3 sequences; approximately 13% were seen once. Sequenced input: blood. These receptors were collected from a man aged 30 to 45 with Graves' hyperthyroidism that later progressed to Graves' ophthalmopathy.

This clonotype came up many times. This chain joins TRBV6-1 and TRBJ2-3; 10 bases agree with TRBD1. After removal of 4 bases from V and 5 bases from J, the junction contained 9 bases not matched to a gene. CDR1 and CDR2 (germline): MNHNS, SASEGT. The CDR3 consists of 16 residues. CDR3 region: CASSGTRGQGIDTQYF. In DNA form, the CDR3 reads TGTGCCAGCAGTGGGACCCGGGGACAGGGGATAGATACGCAGTATTTT.

Concerning this clonotype itself: A read error is possible here, since a much larger clone lies one base away. The genes are TRBV5-1 and TRBJ1-1; 7 nucleotides match TRBD1. Germline V CDR1 and CDR2: SGHRS, YFSETQ. The CDR3 extends over 13 amino acids. The CDR3 here is CDSSFTGETEAFF. CDR3 DNA: TGCGACAGCAGCTTCACAGGGGAGACTGAAGCTTTCTTT.

This clonotype was recorded many times. The rearrangement uses TRBV28 and TRBJ1-6; maybe TRBD1 (5 bases). Germline lookup yields CDR1 MDHEN and CDR2 SYDVKM. Trimming left V 10 bases short and J 7 bases short, with 26 bases between. CDR3 length: 17 residues. The CDR3 reads CATNNSPRGVYNSPLHF. The CDR3 bases are TGTGCCACCAACAACTCCCCCCGGGGGGTCTACAATTCACCCCTCCACTTT.

This clonotype was detected ten times or more. The chain links TRBV6-5 to TRBJ1-3, with D possibly matching TRBD1 (5 bases). Germline CDR1 is MNHEY and CDR2 is SVGAGI. The CDR3 consists of 14 residues. The V gene lost 2 bases and the J gene lost 3 bases, with 8 bases spanning the gap. CDR3 residues: CASSYDSFGNTIYF. DNA of the CDR3: TGTGCCAGCAGTTACGACAGTTTTGGAAACACCATATATTTT.

This clonotype was observed a handful of times. This chain links TRBV2 with TRBJ2-7; D gene unclear. The CDR3 extends over 13 amino acids. Germline values: CDR1 SNHLY, CDR2 FYNNEI. Deletions cut 1 base from V and 1 base from J, with 5 bases between. The CDR3 loop reads CASSEDSSYEQYF. DNA of the CDR3: TGTGCCAGCAGTGAAGACAGTTCCTACGAGCAGTACTTC.

At least ten counts were recorded for this clonotype. This chain joins TRBV7-2 and TRBJ2-7; D is undetermined. Between the trimmed V and J ends, which lost 1 base and 3 bases, there was a span of 10 bases. CDR1 is SGHTA, CDR2 FQGNSA, per germline. The CDR3 covers 14 residues. In DNA, the CDR3 is TGTGCCAGCAGCTTAGATGCAGCCTACTACGAGCAGTACTTC. Translation gives CASSLDAAYYEQYF.

The chain couples TRBV4-1 to TRBJ2-7; D remains ambiguous. The CDR3 consists of 14 residues. Germline V gene data show CDR1 as MGHRA and CDR2 as YSYEKL. The V end lost 0 bases, the J end lost 6 bases, and 12 bases lay between the germline ends. The CDR3 DNA sequence: TGCGCCAGCAGCCAAGATCTAGTTCGGAGCGAGCAGTACTTC. Residues: CASSQDLVRSEQYF.